This T cell receptor beta chain appears in the sequencing data of a study of PD-1 blockade in classical Hodgkin lymphoma. Study findings and constraints: Anyone who began nivolumab under 1 year after ASCT was excluded. Diversity similar to that of newly diagnosed patients was seen at baseline in complete responders. CD4+ TCR diversity, unlike CD8+, rose significantly by C4D1. Relapsed/refractory patients reportedly had the lowest baseline TCR diversity, below newly diagnosed patients, who were below healthy donors.

The repertoire was sequenced with immunoSEQ multiplex PCR; TCRdb's copy has only in-frame clones and lacks some. The table shows about 4,200 clones, with roughly two thirds occurring only once. This clone was detected a few times. Its antigen is still unknown. Every patient relapsed after autologous stem cell transplantation, and brentuximab vedotin exposure varied. V dropped 1 base and J dropped 4 bases, with 4 bases sitting between them. The length of the CDR3 is 12 residues. Germline-derived CDR1 and CDR2 are SEHNR and FQNEAQ (reference sequence). V usage is TRBV7-9 and J usage is TRBJ1-1; D uncertain. Sample: peripheral blood mononuclear cells (PBMCs), taken before the second cycle of nivolumab. The sequence came from a human donor with classical Hodgkin lymphoma. CDR3 sequence reads: CASSLGSTEAFF. In DNA, the CDR3 is TGTGCCAGCAGCTTAGGCTCCACTGAAGCTTTCTTT. The whole variable domain, filled in from reference TRBV7-9 and TRBJ1-1, reads DTGVSQNPRHKITKRGQNVTFRCDPISEHNRLYWYRQTLGQGPEFLTYFQNEAQLEKSRLLSDRFSAERPKGSFSTLEIQRTEQGDSAMYLCASSLGSTEAFFGQGTRLTVV.